The rows below give T cell receptor beta chains drawn from one sample of a study of shared T cell receptors in the human thymus. TCRdb's copy holds only in-frame clones and misses some; the assay was immunoSEQ multiplex PCR. The table includes 55,000 to 80,000 clones, nearly 95% detected once. Sequenced sample: thymocytes. Source of these receptors: a human donor. Each CDR3 is given with its conserved first and last residue. D genes are given only for firm matches. A row's size may be missing; if present it is once, few, many or a size class.

>TRBV7-2|TRBD1|16|TRBJ2-7|NA
CASSFLRDRDPYEQYF
TGTGCCAGCAGCTTCCTCCGGGACAGAGACCCCTACGAGCAGTACTTC
>TRBV10-3|NA|15|TRBJ1-2|NA
CAISESSRQSYGYTF
TGTGCCATCAGTGAGTCGAGTCGACAGTCCTATGGCTACACCTTC
>TRBV11-3|NA|14|TRBJ1-1|NA
CASSPKDLHTEAFF
TGTGCCAGCAGCCCAAAGGATTTACACACTGAAGCTTTCTTT
>TRBV18|NA|16|TRBJ1-2|NA
CASSPPPDTPNYGYTF
TGTGCCAGCTCACCACCTCCCGACACCCCTAACTATGGCTACACCTTC
>TRBV27|NA|16|TRBJ1-5|NA
CASSSFWTIENQPQHF
TGTGCCAGCAGTTCATTCTGGACGATCGAGAATCAGCCCCAGCATTTT
>TRBV7-3|NA|16|TRBJ1-1|NA
CASSLYHRGRDKEAFF
TGTGCCAGCAGCTTATACCACCGTGGCAGGGATAAAGAAGCTTTCTTT
>TRBV7-9|NA|16|TRBJ2-7|NA
CASSLAGRLASYEQYF
TGTGCCAGCAGCTTAGCGGGGAGGCTGGCATCCTACGAGCAGTACTTC
>TRBV11-2|NA|12|TRBJ2-3|NA
CASSWGPDTQYF
TGTGCCAGCAGCTGGGGGCCAGATACGCAGTATTTT
>TRBV4-3|NA|16|TRBJ2-5|NA
CASSQEGTKRGETQYF
TGCGCCAGCAGCCAAGAAGGGACCAAAAGGGGAGAGACCCAGTACTTC
>TRBV18|TRBD1|20|TRBJ1-4|NA
CASSPRIPGQVSEGNEKLFF
TGTGCCAGCTCACCGCGAATCCCGGGACAGGTTTCCGAGGGGAACGAAAAACTGTTTTTT
>TRBV6-1|NA|16|TRBJ1-1|NA
CASSEAPLLGSTEAFF
TGTGCCAGCAGTGAAGCCCCGTTGTTGGGGTCGACTGAAGCTTTCTTT
>TRBV7-2|TRBD1|15|TRBJ1-2|NA
CASSSTGGASNGYTF
TGTGCCAGCAGCTCCACAGGGGGCGCATCGAATGGCTACACCTTC
>TRBV28|NA|18|TRBJ1-6|NA
CASSNIRDPSSYNSPLHF
TGTGCCAGCAGCAACATCCGGGACCCGAGCTCCTATAATTCACCCCTCCACTTT
>TRBV11-3|TRBD2|14|TRBJ2-3|once
CASSSSGGADTQYF
TGTGCCAGCAGCTCTAGCGGGGGGGCAGATACGCAGTATTTT
>TRBV10-3|NA|16|TRBJ2-3|NA
CAISEATTRCTDTQYF
TGTGCCATCAGTGAGGCAACGACTAGGTGCACAGATACGCAGTATTTT
>TRBV27|NA|15|TRBJ1-4|NA
CASSQTVATNEKLFF
TGTGCCAGCAGCCAGACGGTTGCAACTAATGAAAAACTGTTTTTT
>TRBV5-1|TRBD1|19|TRBJ2-1|NA
CASSFKTGDHPLSYNEQFF
TGCGCCAGCAGCTTCAAGACAGGGGATCATCCTCTCTCCTACAATGAGCAGTTCTTC
>TRBV4-1|NA|16|TRBJ1-3|NA
CASSQRKGDSGNTIYF
TGCGCCAGCAGCCAACGTAAAGGGGACTCTGGAAACACCATATATTTT
>TRBV5-5|NA|18|TRBJ2-3|NA
CASSLYIRSESFTDTQYF
TGTGCCAGCAGCTTATACATCAGGTCGGAGTCTTTCACAGATACGCAGTATTTT
>TRBV1|NA|18|TRBJ2-5|NA
CTSSQGSSSQSGQETQYF
TGCACCAGCAGCCAAGGGTCCTCGTCCCAATCAGGCCAAGAGACCCAGTACTTC
>TRBV4-3|NA|17|TRBJ2-7|NA
CASSQDLPDDFSYEQYF
TGCGCCAGCAGCCAAGATCTACCGGACGATTTCTCCTACGAGCAGTACTTC
>TRBV7-2|NA|11|TRBJ2-1|NA
CASSYYNEQFF
TGTGCCAGCAGCTACTACAATGAGCAGTTCTTC
>TRBV6-6|NA|16|TRBJ1-1|once
CASSLGAESMNTEAFF
TGTGCCAGCAGTCTCGGCGCAGAAAGCATGAACACTGAAGCTTTCTTT
>TRBV5-1|TRBD2|15|TRBJ2-3|NA
CASSLSGLGTDTQYF
TGCGCCAGCAGCTTGTCTGGACTAGGAACAGATACGCAGTATTTT